This entry describes one TCR beta chain. Its cognate antigen is unknown. The junction does not match germline at one end; this may be a read error. This sample was taken from a study of T-cell memory formation after mild COVID-19. Each CDR3 protein is one row after TCRdb ran MiXCR on the 5' RACE reads. The sample includes 340,000 or so distinct CDR3 sequences, 13% seen only once; the top ten take about a fifth. Study-level points and caveats: Largely, contracting CD4+ clones fell within CM and EM, and contracting CD8+ clones within EMRA.

Germline assignment: CDR1 SSHAT and CDR2 FNYEAQ (reference sequence). There are 19 residues in the CDR3. The J gene is TRBJ2-2, the V gene TRBV7-7; 11 nucleotides agree with TRBD2. The sequence was collected from a man aged 18 to 35 who had mild COVID-19 (a few samples of this study predate the infection). Cell type and time point are not known. The specimen sequenced was PBMCs or a T cell subset sorted from them (not recorded which). CDR3 DNA sequence: TGTGCTAGCAGCCCTCGGCCTAGCGGGGGGCCGATGAACACCGGGGAGCTGTTTTTT. Protein: CASSPRPSGGPMNTGELFF.